This is a list of T cell receptor beta chains from one sample in a study of T cells in Graves' hyperthyroidism and ophthalmopathy. TCRdb called the multiplex PCR reads again in MiXCR, with one record for every CDR3 protein. This sample has some 370,000 distinct CDR3 sequences; about 14% occur once, and the top ten carry 25% to 30%. Sequenced input: blood. These receptors all stem from a man aged 50-59 years with Graves' ophthalmopathy. Both conserved end residues are part of each CDR3. Each record gives: J gene, CDR3 length, clone size, D gene, V gene, CDR3 protein, CDR3 DNA. D genes are given only for firm matches. Rows give clone size only sometimes, using once, few, many, or a class for an expanded clone.

TRBJ1-2,14,.,TRBD1,TRBV4-2,CASSQDEGASGYTF,TGTGCCAGCAGCCAAGATGAGGGGGCTAGTGGCTACACCTTC
TRBJ2-5,14,.,.,TRBV7-8,CASSATAMLETQYF,TGTGCCAGCAGCGCGACAGCAATGTTGGAGACCCAGTACTTC
TRBJ2-1,15,.,TRBD2,TRBV18,CASSPASGAYNEQFF,TGTGCCAGCTCACCAGCTAGCGGGGCCTACAATGAGCAGTTCTTC
TRBJ2-7,12,many,TRBD2,TRBV6-1,CASRGLSYEQYF,TGTGCCAGCAGGGGACTATCCTACGAGCAGTACTTC
TRBJ2-3,15,.,.,TRBV28,CASSPLGGRTDTQYF,TGTGCCAGCAGTCCCTTGGGAGGTAGGACAGATACGCAGTATTTT
TRBJ2-5,12,many,.,TRBV12-3/TRBV12-4,CASSLMGETQYF,TGTGCCAGCAGTTTAATGGGGGAGACCCAGTACTTC
TRBJ2-3,11,few,.,TRBV6-1,CASSDIGTQYF,TGTGCCAGCAGTGATATCGGTACGCAGTATTTT
TRBJ1-6,16,many,.,TRBV4-1,CASSQILALGNSPLHF,TGCGCCAGCAGCCAAATACTGGCTTTGGGGAATTCACCCCTCCACTTT
TRBJ2-3,24,few,TRBD2,TRBV29-1,CSVEGLIDFPQASGRVGRTDTQYF,TGCAGCGTTGAAGGTCTTATCGACTTCCCCCAGGCTAGCGGGAGGGTCGGGCGCACAGATACGCAGTATTTT
TRBJ2-7,15,many,.,TRBV6-1,CASSSQGGWSYEQYF,TGTGCCAGCAGTTCCCAGGGGGGCTGGTCCTACGAGCAGTACTTC
TRBJ2-7,16,few,.,TRBV5-6,CASSFFGTVGMREQYF,TGTGCCAGCAGCTTCTTCGGGACTGTCGGTATGAGGGAGCAGTACTTC
TRBJ2-6,13,.,.,TRBV24-1,CATSDTGYNVLTF,TGTGCCACCAGTGATACGGGGTACAACGTCCTGACTTTC
TRBJ2-7,16,few,.,TRBV6-2/TRBV6-3,CASSYHPWGHTYEQYF,TGTGCCAGCAGTTACCACCCCTGGGGACACACCTACGAGCAGTACTTC
TRBJ1-5,14,many,.,TRBV6-1,CASSPRQTGQPQHF,TGTGCCAGCAGTCCGAGACAGACGGGTCAGCCCCAGCATTTT
TRBJ1-6,16,.,.,TRBV14,CASSRATGLNNSPLHF,TGTGCCAGCAGCCGAGCAACAGGGTTGAATAATTCACCCCTCCACTTT
TRBJ2-1,12,.,.,TRBV29-1,CSASGQHNEQFF,TGCAGCGCTTCGGGCCAACACAATGAGCAGTTCTTC
TRBJ2-3,15,many,.,TRBV28,CASSLPTGSTDTQYF,TGTGCCAGCAGTTTACCGACGGGGAGCACAGATACGCAGTATTTT
TRBJ1-2,13,many,.,TRBV30,CASSPTGEYGYTF,TGTGCCTCTTCCCCCACGGGGGAATATGGCTACACCTTC
TRBJ2-2,15,many,.,TRBV7-8,CASSLEGPLDGELFF,TGTGCCAGCAGCTTAGAAGGACCGCTCGACGGGGAGCTGTTTTTT
TRBJ2-2,16,few,TRBD1,TRBV7-8,CASSLAGQGYTGELFF,TGTGCCAGCAGCTTAGCGGGACAGGGATACACCGGGGAGCTGTTTTTT
TRBJ2-3,16,many,TRBD2,TRBV18,CASSRTRSGGADTQYF,TGTGCCAGCTCAAGGACGCGTAGCGGGGGTGCAGATACGCAGTATTTT
TRBJ2-1,16,.,TRBD2,TRBV20-1,CSARVRLSGRSNEQFF,TGCAGTGCTAGAGTTAGACTTAGCGGGAGATCAAATGAGCAGTTCTTC
TRBJ2-5,15,many,.,TRBV5-1,CASSLDPAQQETQYF,TGCGCCAGCAGCTTGGACCCGGCCCAACAAGAGACCCAGTACTTC
TRBJ2-1,14,.,TRBD2,TRBV20-1,CSAPIGTSYNEQFF,TGCAGTGCTCCAATCGGGACTAGTTACAATGAGCAGTTCTTC
TRBJ1-1,17,many,.,TRBV12-3/TRBV12-4,CASSLLFIGRVFTEAFF,TGTGCCAGCAGTTTATTATTTATTGGCAGGGTCTTCACTGAAGCTTTCTTT
TRBJ1-5,17,few,TRBD1,TRBV10-3,CAISESPGTGNNQPQHF,TGTGCCATCAGTGAGTCCCCTGGGACAGGGAACAACCAGCCCCAGCATTTT
TRBJ2-2,14,many,TRBD1,TRBV29-1,CSVKGAQDTGELFF,TGCAGCGTAAAGGGGGCGCAGGACACCGGGGAGCTGTTTTTT
TRBJ2-7,12,.,.,TRBV2,CASERDRAKRDF,TGTGCCAGCGAAAGGGACCGAGCGAAGCGGGACTTC
TRBJ2-3,14,many,.,TRBV5-4,CASSSGPDTDTQYF,TGTGCCAGCAGCTCGGGACCCGACACAGATACGCAGTATTTT
TRBJ1-2,14,few,.,TRBV24-1,CATSDLDRLYGYTF,TGTGCCACCAGTGATTTGGACAGGCTCTATGGCTACACCTTC
TRBJ1-2,15,many,.,TRBV18,CASSPPWGDNYGYTF,TGTGCCAGCTCACCACCGTGGGGGGATAACTATGGCTACACCTTC
TRBJ2-7,14,many,.,TRBV28,CASSSPPQGYEQYF,TGTGCCAGCAGTTCCCCCCCCCAGGGCTACGAGCAGTACTTC
TRBJ2-5,14,few,.,TRBV5-1,CASSPAGFQETQYF,TGCGCCAGCAGCCCAGCAGGGTTCCAAGAGACCCAGTACTTC
TRBJ2-1,15,.,.,TRBV6-2/TRBV6-3,CASSYAASSYNEQFF,TGTGCCAGCAGTTACGCCGCGAGCTCCTACAATGAGCAGTTCTTC
TRBJ1-1,14,few,.,TRBV29-1,CSSKGGRANTEAFF,TGCAGCTCAAAGGGGGGCAGGGCGAACACTGAAGCTTTCTTT
TRBJ2-3,15,many,.,TRBV3-1,CASSQGARSTDTQYF,TGTGCCAGCAGCCAAGGGGCCCGAAGCACAGATACGCAGTATTTT
TRBJ2-5,21,.,TRBD1,TRBV6-1,CASTPRDRALTAIGEDETQYF,TGTGCCAGCACCCCCCGGGACAGGGCCCTAACGGCCATCGGTGAGGATGAGACCCAGTACTTC
TRBJ2-7,13,few,.,TRBV7-9,CASSARGGGERYF,TGTGCCAGCAGCGCCCGAGGTGGCGGAGAGCGGTACTTC
TRBJ1-2,18,many,TRBD1,TRBV27,CASSLIPFSRGLGDGYTF,TGTGCCAGCAGTTTAATTCCTTTCAGCAGGGGGCTTGGTGATGGCTACACCTTC
TRBJ2-7,15,many,.,TRBV11-2,CASSLALAQTYEQYF,TGTGCCAGCAGCTTAGCGCTAGCCCAAACCTACGAGCAGTACTTC
TRBJ1-1,18,few,.,TRBV7-9,CASSLYSGGWSGNTEAFF,TGTGCCAGCAGCTTATACAGTGGGGGCTGGTCAGGGAACACTGAAGCTTTCTTT
TRBJ2-1,15,many,.,TRBV3-1,CASSQEGLPYNEQFF,TGTGCCAGCAGCCAAGAGGGACTCCCTTACAATGAGCAGTTCTTC
TRBJ2-6,14,few,.,TRBV6-1,CASNVGVGANVLTF,TGTGCCAGCAATGTGGGGGTCGGGGCCAACGTCCTGACTTTC
TRBJ2-1,17,many,.,TRBV3-1,CASSQERYRVRGNEQFF,TGTGCCAGCAGCCAAGAACGCTACCGAGTCAGGGGCAATGAGCAGTTCTTC
TRBJ2-7,14,.,TRBD1,TRBV6-1,CASSEVAGGSEQYF,TGTGCCAGCAGTGAAGTGGCAGGGGGTAGCGAGCAGTACTTC
TRBJ2-7,13,few,.,TRBV20-1,CSAPGVSTYEQYF,TGCAGTGCTCCCGGGGTTAGTACTTACGAGCAGTACTTC
TRBJ2-7,13,.,.,TRBV5-1,CASSAPGLPEQYF,TGCGCCAGCAGCGCACCAGGACTCCCCGAGCAGTACTTC
TRBJ1-5,13,.,.,TRBV28,CAGGADKYQPQHF,TGTGCCGGGGGGGCGGACAAATATCAGCCCCAGCATTTT